This T cell receptor (beta chain) was retrieved from a study of blood T cell repertoires in COVID-19 (dated by TCRdb to between 2020 and 2021). Context from the whole study: Samples covering the acute and convalescent phases of COVID-19 were provided by collaborators in the United States, Italy and Spain. The prospective study material was composed of cDNA or gDNA derived from T cells, B-cell-depleted T cells, or PBMCs. Where HLA class I and class II types were available, the types were taken from metadata supplied by the sample provider, not from assay-based typing. Subjects who had been exposed to COVID-19, were actively infected with it, or had recovered from it provided the deeply sampled blood TCRbeta repertoires that made up the dataset. A de-identified subject ID, COVID-19 status, age in years and sex were almost always included in the sample metadata. The samples were drawn from two sources: the first 160 participants of the ongoing ImmuneRACE study, and approximately 1,300 subjects contributed by 6 global collaborators. The repertoires were released in a freely available public database intended as a resource for research on the immune response to SARS-CoV-2.

The immunoSEQ Assay, a bias-controlled multiplex PCR, was used to amplify TCRbeta CDR3 regions from genomic DNA. On the study's bioinformatics: The number of nucleated cells in each sample was estimated by amplification of reference gene primers within the assay. Sequence reads were collapsed and filtered to measure the absolute abundance of every unique TCRbeta CDR3 rearrangement. For each sample, productive Simpson clonality was calculated as the square root of Simpson's diversity index over productive rearrangements. TCRdb carries this immuneACCESS record with in-frame sequences only. Its versions omit some clonotypes, under half of them owing to an unresolved V gene in the studies checked, with the rest unexplained. The V and J calls and clone size were taken over from that table, and D and trimming were inferred from the DNA. The sample table contains about 140,000 clones; only one count was recorded for around 83% of them. The leading ten clones occupy under 10% of the sample.

As for this clone: Its antigen remains unidentified. No base-level quality is on record; no much larger clone is a single base apart.

V is cut by 6 bases and J by 2 bases, and the space between the germline ends is 8 bases. From its cysteine to its phenylalanine, the CDR3 spans 13 amino acids. The CDR3 DNA has 39 bases and is translated from base 1. Taken from the germline V gene, the CDR1 and CDR2 loops are MNHEY and SVGAGI. What the study reported, not specific to this receptor: The quantity of clinical and demographic metadata differed by source and by participant and was supplied without curation.

In Seattle, one collaborating source enrolled patients while the infection was active and tracked those patients longitudinally over the course of disease. Whole blood was collected in K2EDTA tubes by collaborating institutions according to the institutions' own protocols. For TCRbeta analysis, collaborators shipped samples as frozen whole blood, isolated PBMCs, or DNA extracted from either of those sample types. This clonotype was obtained from a man aged 25 to 45 with COVID-19, enrolled during active disease. This receptor chain uses TRBV6-5 and TRBJ1-3; the D gene identity is not certain. Sequenced material: peripheral blood. The DNA reads TGTGCCAGCAGCCCCGTAACTGGAAACACCATATATTTT. This yields the protein CASSPVTGNTIYF.